These T cell receptor beta chains were read from a single sample in a study of shared clonotypes between healthy human individuals. Clones were sequenced by immunoSEQ multiplex PCR, and TCRdb holds only the in-frame ones, with some missing. The sample lists more than 500,000 clones, about 96% occurring once. The specimen was naive CD4+ T cells sorted from blood. These receptors were obtained from a woman in her 30s in good health. Both conserved end residues are part of each CDR3. The D gene is left open where the match is weak. Size values are once, few and many counts, or a class for expanded clones, and some rows have none.

TRBV7-9,TRBJ2-6,NA,NA,CASSLAGSGANVLTF,TGTGCCAGCAGCTTAGCGGGGTCCGGGGCCAACGTCCTGACTTTC
TRBV4-2,TRBJ1-2,NA,few,CASSQDSGGGPYTF,TGTGCCAGCAGCCAAGATTCAGGAGGGGGGCCCTACACCTTC
TRBV7-9,TRBJ2-3,TRBD2,NA,CASSLRRGSGYTDTQYF,TGTGCCAGCAGCTTAAGGCGGGGTAGCGGGTACACAGATACGCAGTATTTT
TRBV20-1,TRBJ1-4,NA,NA,CSARREKLFF,TGCAGTGCTAGGAGAGAAAAACTGTTTTTT
TRBV5-1,TRBJ1-1,NA,NA,CASSLAGFGTEDTEAFF,TGCGCCAGCAGCTTGGCCGGCTTCGGGACGGAGGACACTGAAGCTTTCTTT
TRBV19,TRBJ1-1,TRBD1,NA,CASSAQGAANTEAFF,TGTGCCAGTAGTGCACAGGGGGCGGCGAACACTGAAGCTTTCTTT
TRBV9,TRBJ2-7,TRBD2,NA,CASSVGGSSYEQYF,TGTGCCAGCAGCGTAGGCGGGAGCTCCTACGAGCAGTACTTC
TRBV15,TRBJ1-5,TRBD1,NA,CATSIDRGPQPQHF,TGTGCCACCAGCATAGACAGGGGGCCCCAGCCCCAGCATTTT
TRBV27,TRBJ2-7,NA,NA,CASSLYQTGPSYEQYF,TGTGCCAGCAGTTTATACCAGACAGGACCCTCCTACGAGCAGTACTTC
TRBV10-1,TRBJ2-1,NA,NA,CASSDGQGDYNEQFF,TGCGCCAGCAGTGATGGCCAAGGGGACTACAATGAGCAGTTCTTC
TRBV19,TRBJ1-5,NA,NA,CASNSGISNQPQHF,TGTGCCAGTAACAGCGGGATAAGCAATCAGCCCCAGCATTTT
TRBV10-3,TRBJ2-2,NA,NA,CAISQRGEDGELFF,TGTGCCATCAGTCAAAGGGGTGAAGACGGGGAGCTGTTTTTT
TRBV5-5,TRBJ2-7,TRBD2,NA,CASSLGSGIKIYEQYF,TGTGCCAGCAGCTTGGGTAGCGGGATTAAGATCTACGAGCAGTACTTC
TRBV2,TRBJ2-1,TRBD2,NA,CASSGGALAGTNEQFF,TGTGCCAGCAGTGGAGGGGCTCTAGCGGGGACCAATGAGCAGTTCTTC
TRBV7-9,TRBJ2-1,NA,NA,CASSLPKGLYNEQFF,TGTGCCAGCAGCTTACCTAAAGGGCTCTACAATGAGCAGTTCTTC
TRBV7-9,TRBJ2-7,TRBD1,NA,CASGPTGQHYEQYF,TGTGCCAGCGGCCCCACGGGACAGCACTACGAGCAGTACTTC
TRBV6-5,TRBJ2-7,TRBD2,NA,CASSYSWTSGPYEQYF,TGTGCCAGCAGTTACAGTTGGACTAGCGGCCCCTACGAGCAGTACTTC
TRBV7-2,TRBJ1-1,NA,NA,CASSLVAGLGTEAFF,TGTGCCAGCAGCTTAGTCGCAGGGCTGGGCACTGAAGCTTTCTTT
TRBV5-6,TRBJ1-4,NA,NA,CASSLVGGEKLFF,TGTGCCAGCAGCTTGGTTGGGGGCGAAAAACTGTTTTTT
TRBV4-2,TRBJ2-7,NA,NA,CASSQDYYEQYF,TGTGCCAGCAGCCAGGACTATTACGAGCAGTACTTC
TRBV9,TRBJ2-3,NA,NA,CASSVIDNTDTQYF,TGTGCCAGCAGCGTAATCGACAACACAGATACGCAGTATTTT
TRBV28,TRBJ1-2,TRBD1,NA,CASSPPGTGNYGYTF,TGTGCCAGCAGTCCTCCCGGGACAGGAAACTATGGCTACACCTTC
TRBV18,TRBJ2-7,NA,NA,CASSPRAFEGGYEQYF,TGTGCCAGCTCACCTCGAGCGTTTGAAGGAGGCTACGAGCAGTACTTC
TRBV25-1,TRBJ2-5,NA,NA,CASSDAVGPETQYF,TGTGCCAGCAGTGACGCAGTAGGGCCGGAGACCCAGTACTTC
TRBV5-1,TRBJ2-5,TRBD2,once,CASSLEGTSGETQYF,TGCGCCAGCAGCTTGGAAGGGACTAGCGGGGAGACCCAGTACTTC
TRBV25-1,TRBJ1-2,NA,NA,CASSGGGSPYNTF,TGTGCCAGCAGTGGGGGCGGGTCCCCGTATAACACCTTC
TRBV6-6,TRBJ1-5,TRBD1,once,CASSVGTVNQPQHF,TGTGCCAGCAGCGTGGGGACAGTCAATCAGCCCCAGCATTTT
TRBV5-4,TRBJ2-1,NA,NA,CASSGISGIATNEQFF,TGTGCCAGCAGCGGAATCTCAGGGATCGCGACTAATGAGCAGTTCTTC
TRBV5-1,TRBJ1-3,NA,NA,CASSLAAGVNTIYF,TGCGCCAGCAGCTTGGCCGCAGGGGTAAACACCATATATTTT
TRBV28,TRBJ1-5,TRBD1,NA,CASSGSTGVSQPQHF,TGTGCCAGCAGTGGGTCGACAGGGGTCAGCCAGCCCCAGCATTTT
TRBV6-5,TRBJ1-5,NA,NA,CASSYSRQSNQPQHF,TGTGCCAGCAGTTACAGTCGGCAATCCAATCAGCCCCAGCATTTT
TRBV27,TRBJ2-7,TRBD1,once,CASRTGGLDEQYF,TGTGCCAGCAGGACAGGGGGGTTAGACGAGCAGTACTTC
TRBV2,TRBJ1-2,NA,NA,CASSQSLYAGYTF,TGTGCCAGCAGTCAGAGCCTCTATGCGGGCTACACCTTC
TRBV11-2,TRBJ2-5,TRBD2,NA,CASHPLGREGRVTQYF,TGTGCCAGCCACCCCCTGGGGCGGGAGGGTCGAGTGACCCAGTACTTC
TRBV7-9,TRBJ1-5,NA,NA,CASSRGHTGTINQPQHF,TGTGCCAGCAGCCGAGGACATACAGGGACTATTAATCAGCCCCAGCATTTT
TRBV19,TRBJ2-7,TRBD1,NA,CASSISPGTAGYEQYF,TGTGCCAGTAGTATAAGCCCCGGGACAGCAGGATACGAGCAGTACTTC
TRBV5-1,TRBJ1-5,NA,NA,CASSLGTAYSNQPQHF,TGCGCCAGCAGCTTGGGGACAGCCTATAGCAATCAGCCCCAGCATTTT
TRBV6-5,TRBJ2-2,TRBD1,NA,CASSYQGANTGELFF,TGTGCCAGCAGTTACCAGGGGGCCAACACCGGGGAGCTGTTTTTT
TRBV19,TRBJ1-5,TRBD1,NA,CASSPGQGGQPQHF,TGTGCCAGTAGCCCTGGACAGGGTGGTCAGCCCCAGCATTTT
TRBV7-6,TRBJ2-1,NA,NA,CASTPGGVPVDEQFF,TGTGCCAGCACCCCAGGGGGGGTCCCCGTGGATGAGCAGTTCTTC
TRBV4-1,TRBJ2-1,NA,NA,CASSQERDSGVLGEPYNEQFF,TGCGCCAGCAGCCAAGAGCGCGATTCGGGGGTTCTGGGGGAGCCTTACAATGAGCAGTTCTTC
TRBV7-2,TRBJ2-1,TRBD1,NA,CASSFISGTGHNEQFF,TGTGCCAGCAGCTTTATTTCCGGGACAGGACACAATGAGCAGTTCTTC
TRBV2,TRBJ2-7,NA,NA,CASRGLHYEQYF,TGTGCCTCTCGCGGGCTACACTACGAGCAGTACTTC
TRBV6-4,TRBJ2-1,NA,NA,CASSPNKHPGDEQFF,TGTGCCAGCAGTCCAAACAAACATCCTGGCGATGAGCAGTTCTTC
TRBV25-1,TRBJ2-1,NA,NA,CASSESNRGLYNEQFF,TGTGCCAGCAGTGAATCGAACAGGGGACTCTACAATGAGCAGTTCTTC
TRBV7-2,TRBJ1-1,NA,NA,CASSLEAVVTEAFF,TGTGCCAGCAGCTTAGAGGCGGTGGTCACTGAAGCTTTCTTT
TRBV5-1,TRBJ2-2,NA,once,CASSLSPGAPGELFF,TGCGCCAGCAGCTTGTCCCCGGGGGCGCCCGGGGAGCTGTTTTTT
TRBV28,TRBJ2-7,NA,NA,CASRSTVYEQYF,TGTGCCAGCAGGTCGACAGTGTACGAGCAGTACTTC
TRBV5-1,TRBJ2-7,NA,NA,CASSGEYEQYF,TGCGCCAGCAGCGGGGAATACGAGCAGTACTTC
TRBV14,TRBJ2-1,NA,NA,CASSRMGDGSNEQFF,TGTGCCAGCAGCCGGATGGGGGACGGCTCCAATGAGCAGTTCTTC
TRBV5-1,TRBJ1-2,NA,NA,CASSLDGAYGYTF,TGCGCCAGCAGCTTGGACGGCGCCTATGGCTACACCTTC
TRBV28,TRBJ2-7,NA,NA,CASIVPPFRASSYEQYF,TGTGCCAGCATAGTCCCCCCATTCAGGGCTAGCTCCTACGAGCAGTACTTC